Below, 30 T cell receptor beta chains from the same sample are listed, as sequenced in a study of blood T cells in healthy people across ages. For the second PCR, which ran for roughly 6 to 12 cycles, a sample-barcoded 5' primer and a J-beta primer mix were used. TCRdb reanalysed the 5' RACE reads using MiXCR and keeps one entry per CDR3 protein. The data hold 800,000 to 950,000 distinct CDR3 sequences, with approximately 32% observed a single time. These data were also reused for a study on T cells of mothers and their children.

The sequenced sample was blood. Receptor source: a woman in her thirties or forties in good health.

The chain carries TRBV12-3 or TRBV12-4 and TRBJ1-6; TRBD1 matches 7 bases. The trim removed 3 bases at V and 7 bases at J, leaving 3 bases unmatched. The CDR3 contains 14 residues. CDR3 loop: CASSFTGENSPLHF. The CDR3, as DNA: TGTGCCAGCAGTTTCACAGGGGAGAATTCACCCCTCCACTTT.

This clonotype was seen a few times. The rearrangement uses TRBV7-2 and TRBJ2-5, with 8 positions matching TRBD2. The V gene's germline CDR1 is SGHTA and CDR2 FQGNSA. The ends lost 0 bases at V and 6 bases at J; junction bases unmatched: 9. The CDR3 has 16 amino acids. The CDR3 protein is CASSLAYGGGQKTQYF. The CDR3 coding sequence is TGTGCCAGCAGCTTAGCGTACGGGGGGGGGCAAAAGACCCAGTACTTC.

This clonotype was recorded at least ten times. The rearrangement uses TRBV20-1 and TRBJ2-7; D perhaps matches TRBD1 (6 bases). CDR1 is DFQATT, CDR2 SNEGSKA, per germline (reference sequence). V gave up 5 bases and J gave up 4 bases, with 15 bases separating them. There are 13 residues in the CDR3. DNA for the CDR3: TGCAGTGCTGGGCAGGGGTCCCCTTACGAGCAGTACTTC. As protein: CSAGQGSPYEQYF.

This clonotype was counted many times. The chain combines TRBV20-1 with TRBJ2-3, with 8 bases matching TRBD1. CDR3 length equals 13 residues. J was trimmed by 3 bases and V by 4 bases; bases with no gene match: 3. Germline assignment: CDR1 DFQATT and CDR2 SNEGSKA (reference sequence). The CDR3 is CSANRGVTDTQYF. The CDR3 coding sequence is TGCAGTGCTAACAGGGGGGTTACAGATACGCAGTATTTT.

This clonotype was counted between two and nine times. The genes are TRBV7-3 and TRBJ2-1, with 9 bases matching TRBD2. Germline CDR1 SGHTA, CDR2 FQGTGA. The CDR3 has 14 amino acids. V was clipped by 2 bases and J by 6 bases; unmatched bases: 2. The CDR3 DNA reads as TGTGCCAGCAGCTTAGCGGGGGGGTCCAATGAGCAGTTCTTC. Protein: CASSLAGGSNEQFF. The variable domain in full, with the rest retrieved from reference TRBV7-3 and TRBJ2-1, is GAGVSQTPSNKVTEKGKYVELRCDPISGHTALYWYRQSLGQGPEFLIYFQGTGAADDSGLPNDRFFAVRPEGSVSTLKIQRTERGDSAVYLCASSLAGGSNEQFFGPGTRLTVL.

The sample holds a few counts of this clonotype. The DNA of the CDR3 is TGTGCCAGCAGCGTAGTAAACAATGAGCAGTTCTTC. Translated, it gives CASSVVNNEQFF. This chain uses TRBV9 with TRBJ2-1; D remains ambiguous. Germline V gene sequence: CDR1 SGDLS, CDR2 YYNGEE. Trimming took off 0 bases at V and 5 bases at J, with 3 bases between the two ends. The CDR3 spans 12 residues. Together with reference TRBV9 and TRBJ2-1, the CDR3 gives the full variable domain: DSGVTQTPKHLITATGQRVTLRCSPRSGDLSVYWYQQSLDQGLQFLIQYYNGEERAKGNILERFSAQQFPDLHSELNLSSLELGDSALYFCASSVVNNEQFFGPGTRLTVL.

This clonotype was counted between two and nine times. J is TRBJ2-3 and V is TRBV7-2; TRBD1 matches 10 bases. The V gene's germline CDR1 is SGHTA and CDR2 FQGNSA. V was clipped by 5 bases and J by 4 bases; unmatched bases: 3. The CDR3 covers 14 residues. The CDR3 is CASSTGTGADTQYF. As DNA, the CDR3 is TGTGCCAGCAGCACCGGGACAGGGGCAGATACGCAGTATTTT.

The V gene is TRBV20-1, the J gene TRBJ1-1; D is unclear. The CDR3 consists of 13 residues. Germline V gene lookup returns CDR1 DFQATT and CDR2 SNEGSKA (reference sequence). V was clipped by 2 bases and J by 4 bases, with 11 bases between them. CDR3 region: CSARSPVTTEAFF. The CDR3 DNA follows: TGCAGTGCTAGAAGCCCAGTGACCACTGAAGCTTTCTTT.

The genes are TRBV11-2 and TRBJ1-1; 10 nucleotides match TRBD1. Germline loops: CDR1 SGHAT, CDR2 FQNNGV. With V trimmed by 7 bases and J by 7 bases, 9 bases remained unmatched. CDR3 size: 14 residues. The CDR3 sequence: CASTRRQGANEAFF. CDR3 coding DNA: TGTGCCAGCACCAGACGACAGGGGGCAAATGAAGCTTTCTTT.

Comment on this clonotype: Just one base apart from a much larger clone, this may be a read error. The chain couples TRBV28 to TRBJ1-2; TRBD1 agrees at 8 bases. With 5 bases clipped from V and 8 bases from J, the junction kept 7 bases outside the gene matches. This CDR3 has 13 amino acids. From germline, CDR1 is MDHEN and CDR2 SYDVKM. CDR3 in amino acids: CASSPRDRYGYTF. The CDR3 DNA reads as TGTGCCAGCAGTCCCCGGGACAGGTACGGCTACACCTTC.

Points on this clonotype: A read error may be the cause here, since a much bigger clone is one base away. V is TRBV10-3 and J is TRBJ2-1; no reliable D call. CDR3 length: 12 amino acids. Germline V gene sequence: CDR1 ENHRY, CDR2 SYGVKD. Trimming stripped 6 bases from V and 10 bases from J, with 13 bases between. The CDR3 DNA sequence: TGTGCCATCAGCCTATCCCAATACGAGCAGTTCTTC. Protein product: CAISLSQYEQFF.

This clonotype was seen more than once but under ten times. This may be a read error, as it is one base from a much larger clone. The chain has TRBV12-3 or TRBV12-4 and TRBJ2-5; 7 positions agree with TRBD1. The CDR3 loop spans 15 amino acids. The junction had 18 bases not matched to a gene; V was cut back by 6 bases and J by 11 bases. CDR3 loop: CASSPRTGNYNEQYF. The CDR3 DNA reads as TGTGCCAGCAGCCCACGGACAGGAAACTACAATGAGCAGTACTTC.

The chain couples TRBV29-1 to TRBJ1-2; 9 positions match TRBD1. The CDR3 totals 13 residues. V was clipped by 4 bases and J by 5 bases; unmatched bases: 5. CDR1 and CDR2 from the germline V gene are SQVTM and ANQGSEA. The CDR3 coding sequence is TGCAGCGTTGTTACAGGGGGCGTGTATGGCTACACCTTC. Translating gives CSVVTGGVYGYTF.

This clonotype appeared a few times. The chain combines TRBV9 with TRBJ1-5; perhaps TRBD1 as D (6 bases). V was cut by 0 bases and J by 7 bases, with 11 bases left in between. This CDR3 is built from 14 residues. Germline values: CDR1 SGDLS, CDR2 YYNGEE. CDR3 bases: TGTGCCAGCAGCGTAGAGGGGGGCTTACAGCCCCAGCATTTT. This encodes CASSVEGGLQPQHF.

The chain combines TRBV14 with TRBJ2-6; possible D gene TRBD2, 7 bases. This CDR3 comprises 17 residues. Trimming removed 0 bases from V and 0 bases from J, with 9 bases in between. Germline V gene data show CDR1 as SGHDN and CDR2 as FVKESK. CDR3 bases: TGTGCCAGCAGCCAAGATGGGGGGGCCTCTGGGGCCAACGTCCTGACTTTC. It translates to CASSQDGGASGANVLTF.

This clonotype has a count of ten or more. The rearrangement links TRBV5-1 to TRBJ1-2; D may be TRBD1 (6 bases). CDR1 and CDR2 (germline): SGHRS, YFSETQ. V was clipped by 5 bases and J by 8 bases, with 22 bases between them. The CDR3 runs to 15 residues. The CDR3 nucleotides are TGCGCCAGCAGACCAGGACAGCCGATAGGTATGGGCTACACCTTC. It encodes CASRPGQPIGMGYTF.

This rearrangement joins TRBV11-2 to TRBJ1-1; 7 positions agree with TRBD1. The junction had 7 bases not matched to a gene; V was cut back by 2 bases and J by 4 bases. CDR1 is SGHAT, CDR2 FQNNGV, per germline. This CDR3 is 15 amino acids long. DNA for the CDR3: TGTGCCAGCAGCTTATTACAGGGGATGGGCACTGAAGCTTTCTTT. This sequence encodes CASSLLQGMGTEAFF.

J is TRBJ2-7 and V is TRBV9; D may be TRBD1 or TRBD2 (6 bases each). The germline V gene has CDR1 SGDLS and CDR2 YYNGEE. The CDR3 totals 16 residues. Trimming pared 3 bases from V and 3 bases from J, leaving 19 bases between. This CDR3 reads CASSARPGETSYEQYF. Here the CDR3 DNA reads TGTGCCAGCAGCGCCCGGCCAGGGGAGACTAGCTACGAGCAGTACTTC.

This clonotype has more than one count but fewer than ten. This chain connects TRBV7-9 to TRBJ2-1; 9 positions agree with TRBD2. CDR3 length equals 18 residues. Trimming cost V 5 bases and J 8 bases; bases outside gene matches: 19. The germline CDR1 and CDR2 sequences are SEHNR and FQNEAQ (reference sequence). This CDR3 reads CASSPSYSGGPKGHEQFF. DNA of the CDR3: TGTGCCAGCAGCCCTTCGTATAGCGGGGGCCCGAAGGGGCATGAGCAGTTCTTC.

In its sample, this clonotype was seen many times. The CDR3 DNA follows: TGCGCCAGCAGCCGACAGACGAAAACCTACGAGCAGTACTTC. Encoded protein: CASSRQTKTYEQYF. The chain employs TRBV4-1 and TRBJ2-7, with D maybe TRBD1 (5 bases). Trimming cost V 4 bases and J 2 bases, with 12 bases left between them. Per germline, CDR1 MGHRA and CDR2 YSYEKL. The CDR3 sequence is 14 residues long.

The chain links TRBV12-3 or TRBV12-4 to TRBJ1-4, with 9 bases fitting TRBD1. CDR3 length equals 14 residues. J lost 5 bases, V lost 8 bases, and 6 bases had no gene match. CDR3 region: CASGPGQGNEKLFF. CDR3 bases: TGTGCCAGCGGGCCGGGACAGGGAAATGAAAAACTGTTTTTT.

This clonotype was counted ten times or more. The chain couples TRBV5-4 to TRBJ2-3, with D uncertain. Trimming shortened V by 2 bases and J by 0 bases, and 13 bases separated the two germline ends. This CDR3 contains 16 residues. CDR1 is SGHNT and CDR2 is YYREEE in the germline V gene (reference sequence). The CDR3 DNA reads TGTGCCAGCAGCTTAGTTAGCATGGGTAGCACAGATACGCAGTATTTT. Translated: CASSLVSMGSTDTQYF.

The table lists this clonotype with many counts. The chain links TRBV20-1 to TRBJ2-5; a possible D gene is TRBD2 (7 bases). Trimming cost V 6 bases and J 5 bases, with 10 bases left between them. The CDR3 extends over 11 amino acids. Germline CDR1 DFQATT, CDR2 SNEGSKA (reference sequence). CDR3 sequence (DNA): TGCAGTGCCCGGGGGGCGGAGACCCAGTACTTC. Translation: CSARGAETQYF.

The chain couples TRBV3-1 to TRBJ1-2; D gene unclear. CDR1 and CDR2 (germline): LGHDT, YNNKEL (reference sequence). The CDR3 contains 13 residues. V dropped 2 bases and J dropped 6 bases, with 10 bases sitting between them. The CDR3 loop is CASSQPKGDGYTF. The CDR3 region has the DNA TGTGCCAGCAGCCAACCAAAGGGAGATGGCTACACCTTC.

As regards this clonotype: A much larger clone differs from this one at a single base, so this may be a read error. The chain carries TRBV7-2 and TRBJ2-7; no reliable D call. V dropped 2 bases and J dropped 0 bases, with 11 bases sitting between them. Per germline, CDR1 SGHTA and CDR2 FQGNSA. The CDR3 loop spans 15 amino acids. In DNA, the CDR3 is TGTGCCAGCAGCTTAAGGTACGGAAGCTCCTACGAGCAGTACTTC. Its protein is CASSLRYGSSYEQYF.

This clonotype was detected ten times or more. CDR3 coding DNA: TGTGCCAGCAGTCGCACACAGGGTTATACGCAGTATTTT. Protein: CASSRTQGYTQYF. The chain joins TRBV12-3 or TRBV12-4 to TRBJ2-3, with D possibly matching TRBD1 (6 bases). With 5 bases removed from V and 7 bases from J, the gap between germline ends came to 13 bases. The length of the CDR3 is 13 residues.

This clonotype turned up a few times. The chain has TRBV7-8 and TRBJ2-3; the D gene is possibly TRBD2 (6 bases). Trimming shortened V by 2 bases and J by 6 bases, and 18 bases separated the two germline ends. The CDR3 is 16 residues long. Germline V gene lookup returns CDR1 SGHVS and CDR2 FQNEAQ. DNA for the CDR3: TGTGCCAGCAGCTTATTTAGGAGGGGACCGGGGGATACGCAGTATTTT. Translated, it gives CASSLFRRGPGDTQYF.

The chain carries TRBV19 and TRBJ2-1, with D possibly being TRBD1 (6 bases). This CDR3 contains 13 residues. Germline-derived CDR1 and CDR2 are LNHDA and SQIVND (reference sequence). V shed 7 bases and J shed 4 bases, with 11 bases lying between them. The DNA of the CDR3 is TGTGCCAGTACAGGGGTAGGGTACAATGAGCAGTTCTTC. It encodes CASTGVGYNEQFF.

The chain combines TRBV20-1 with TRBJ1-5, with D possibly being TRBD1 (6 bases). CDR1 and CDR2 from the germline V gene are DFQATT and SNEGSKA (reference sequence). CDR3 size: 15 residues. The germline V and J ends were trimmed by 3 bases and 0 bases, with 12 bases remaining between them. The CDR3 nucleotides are TGCAGTGCTAGCACAGGGATTTATAGCAATCAGCCCCAGCATTTT. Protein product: CSASTGIYSNQPQHF.

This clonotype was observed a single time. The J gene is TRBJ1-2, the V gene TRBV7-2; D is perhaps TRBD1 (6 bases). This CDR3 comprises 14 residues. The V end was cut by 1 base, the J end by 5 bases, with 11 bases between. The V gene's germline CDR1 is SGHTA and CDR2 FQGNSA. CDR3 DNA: TGTGCCAGCAGCTTAGGACTGCAGGGGTATGGCTACACCTTC. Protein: CASSLGLQGYGYTF. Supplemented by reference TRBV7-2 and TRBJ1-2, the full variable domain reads GAGVSQSPSNKVTEKGKDVELRCDPISGHTALYWYRQSLGQGLEFLIYFQGNSAPDKSGLPSDRFSAERTGGSVSTLTIQRTQQEDSAVYLCASSLGLQGYGYTFGSGTRLTVV.